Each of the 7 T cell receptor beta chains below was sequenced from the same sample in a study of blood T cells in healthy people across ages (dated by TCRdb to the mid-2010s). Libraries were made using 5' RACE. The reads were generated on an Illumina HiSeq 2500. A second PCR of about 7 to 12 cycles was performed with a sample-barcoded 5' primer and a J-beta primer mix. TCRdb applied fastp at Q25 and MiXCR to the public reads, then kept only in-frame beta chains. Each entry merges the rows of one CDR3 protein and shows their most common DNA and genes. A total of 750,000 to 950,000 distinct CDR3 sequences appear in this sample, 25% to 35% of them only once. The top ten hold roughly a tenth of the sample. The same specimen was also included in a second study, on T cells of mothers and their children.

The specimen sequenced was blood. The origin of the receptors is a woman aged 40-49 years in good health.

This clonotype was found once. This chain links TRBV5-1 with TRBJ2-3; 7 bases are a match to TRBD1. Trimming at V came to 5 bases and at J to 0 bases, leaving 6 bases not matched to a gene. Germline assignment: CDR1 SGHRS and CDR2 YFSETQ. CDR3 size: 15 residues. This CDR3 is CASRAGTASTDTQYF. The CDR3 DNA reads TGCGCCAGCAGGGCCGGGACAGCTAGCACAGATACGCAGTATTTT.

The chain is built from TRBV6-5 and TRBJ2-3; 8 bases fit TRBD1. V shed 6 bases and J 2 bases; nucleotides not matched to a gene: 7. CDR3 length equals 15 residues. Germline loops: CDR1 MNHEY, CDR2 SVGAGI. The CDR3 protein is CASRAGGRVTDTQYF. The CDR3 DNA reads TGTGCCAGCAGGGCAGGGGGCCGGGTCACAGATACGCAGTATTTT.

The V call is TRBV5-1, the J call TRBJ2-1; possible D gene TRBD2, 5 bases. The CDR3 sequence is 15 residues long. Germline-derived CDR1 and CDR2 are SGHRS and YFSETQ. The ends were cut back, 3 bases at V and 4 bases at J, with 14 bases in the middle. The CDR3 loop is CASSWVGTSYNEQFF. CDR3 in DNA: TGCGCCAGCAGCTGGGTCGGTACTAGTTACAATGAGCAGTTCTTC.

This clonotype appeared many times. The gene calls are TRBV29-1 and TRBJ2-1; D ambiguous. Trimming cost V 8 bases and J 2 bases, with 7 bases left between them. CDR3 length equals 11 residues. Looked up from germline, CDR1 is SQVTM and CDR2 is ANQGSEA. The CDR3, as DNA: TGCAGCTCCCTGGCCTACAATGAGCAGTTCTTC. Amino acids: CSSLAYNEQFF.

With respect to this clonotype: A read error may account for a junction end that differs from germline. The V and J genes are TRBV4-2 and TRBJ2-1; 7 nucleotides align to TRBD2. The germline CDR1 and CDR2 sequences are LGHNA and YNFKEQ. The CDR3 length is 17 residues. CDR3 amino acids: CAGSPWGGAGSYNEQFF. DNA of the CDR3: TGTGCCGGCAGCCCGTGGGGGGGAGCGGGCTCCTACAATGAGCAGTTCTTC.

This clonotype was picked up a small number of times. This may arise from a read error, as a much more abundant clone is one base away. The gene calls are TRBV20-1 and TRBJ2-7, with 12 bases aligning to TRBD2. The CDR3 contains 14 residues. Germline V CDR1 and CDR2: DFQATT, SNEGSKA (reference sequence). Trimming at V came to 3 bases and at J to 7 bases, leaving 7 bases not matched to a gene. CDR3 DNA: TGCAGTGCTAGGCAACTAGCGGGGGGCAATGAGCAGTACTTC. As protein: CSARQLAGGNEQYF.

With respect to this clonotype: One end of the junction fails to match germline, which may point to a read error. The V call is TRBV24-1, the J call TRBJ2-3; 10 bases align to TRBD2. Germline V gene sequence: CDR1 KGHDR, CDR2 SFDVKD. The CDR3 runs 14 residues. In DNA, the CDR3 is TGCGCCACGAGTAGCGGGAGGAGTACAGATACGCAGTATTTT. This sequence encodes CATSSGRSTDTQYF.